These T cell receptor beta chains were read from a single sample in a study of T cell clones after liver transplantation. Repertoires were generated with immunoSEQ multiplex PCR, while TCRdb's copy carries only in-frame clones and drops some. Of more than 95,000 clones listed, approximately 79% are singletons. Sequences were derived from CD4+ T cells from blood, sampled around 4 years after liver transplant. The receptor source for this set is a human patient who received a liver transplant. Some of these T cells may belong to the graft donor. Both conserved end residues are part of each CDR3. The D gene is left open where the match is weak. Clone size is stated in some rows and not others, as once, few, many or a class when expanded.

size: NA
J: TRBJ2-6
D: NA
V: TRBV30
CDR3: CAWSAPGTPVSGANVLTF
DNA: TGTGCCTGGAGTGCCCCCGGGACTCCTGTTTCTGGGGCCAACGTCCTGACTTTC

size: NA
J: TRBJ2-7
D: TRBD1
V: TRBV7-6
CDR3: CASSLGLLGQGTYEQYF
DNA: TGTGCCAGCAGCTTAGGATTGCTTGGACAGGGGACCTACGAGCAGTACTTC

size: NA
J: TRBJ1-5
D: NA
V: TRBV7-9
CDR3: CASSLPGQPQHF
DNA: TGTGCCAGCAGCCTCCCCGGGCAGCCCCAGCATTTT

size: once
J: TRBJ1-4
D: NA
V: TRBV10-3
CDR3: CAISESWATANEKLFF
DNA: TGTGCCATCAGTGAGTCGTGGGCGACGGCTAATGAAAAACTGTTTTTT

size: NA
J: TRBJ1-2
D: NA
V: TRBV6-5
CDR3: CASSYSGRGGYTF
DNA: TGTGCCAGCAGTTACTCGGGGAGAGGAGGCTACACCTTC

size: NA
J: TRBJ2-1
D: NA
V: TRBV6-5
CDR3: CASSFLQIGNEQFF
DNA: TGTGCCAGCAGTTTTTTACAAATTGGGAATGAGCAGTTCTTC

size: once
J: TRBJ2-2
D: TRBD2
V: TRBV5-1
CDR3: CASSLRGSNTGELFF
DNA: TGCGCCAGCAGCTTGCGCGGGAGTAACACCGGGGAGCTGTTTTTT

size: NA
J: TRBJ2-5
D: TRBD1
V: TRBV4-3
CDR3: CASSQEVTGKETQYF
DNA: TGCGCCAGCAGCCAAGAGGTGACAGGGAAAGAGACCCAGTACTTC

size: NA
J: TRBJ2-1
D: TRBD1
V: TRBV10-3
CDR3: CAITPGQGYNEQFF
DNA: TGTGCCATCACCCCGGGACAGGGCTACAATGAGCAGTTCTTC

size: NA
J: TRBJ2-2
D: NA
V: TRBV5-4
CDR3: CASSAESTGELFF
DNA: TGTGCCAGCAGCGCGGAAAGTACCGGGGAGCTGTTTTTT

size: NA
J: TRBJ2-7
D: NA
V: TRBV7-2
CDR3: CASSSSPGDSGEQYF
DNA: TGTGCCAGCAGCTCGTCTCCAGGGGACTCGGGGGAGCAGTACTTC

size: NA
J: TRBJ2-3
D: TRBD1
V: TRBV11-3
CDR3: CASSLKQGVGTQYF
DNA: TGTGCCAGCAGCCTAAAGCAGGGGGTAGGCACGCAGTATTTT

size: NA
J: TRBJ2-3
D: TRBD1
V: TRBV7-2
CDR3: CASSSGQGRTDTQYF
DNA: TGTGCCAGCAGCTCTGGACAGGGGAGGACAGATACGCAGTATTTT

size: NA
J: TRBJ1-1
D: NA
V: TRBV19
CDR3: CASSTGHSNTEAFF
DNA: TGTGCCAGTAGTACGGGACATTCGAACACTGAAGCTTTCTTT

size: NA
J: TRBJ2-1
D: TRBD2
V: TRBV10-3
CDR3: CAISEAGEFGDNEQFF
DNA: TGTGCCATCAGTGAAGCGGGAGAGTTCGGGGACAATGAGCAGTTCTTC

size: NA
J: TRBJ2-7
D: NA
V: TRBV10-3
CDR3: CAIKFGSESHEQYF
DNA: TGTGCCATCAAATTTGGATCCGAGAGTCACGAGCAGTACTTC

size: NA
J: TRBJ1-2
D: NA
V: TRBV2
CDR3: CASTVTDGYTF
DNA: TGTGCCAGCACGGTCACTGATGGCTACACCTTC

size: NA
J: TRBJ1-1
D: NA
V: TRBV11-2
CDR3: CASSPRQDEAFF
DNA: TGTGCCAGCAGCCCTAGGCAGGATGAAGCTTTCTTT

size: few
J: TRBJ1-4
D: NA
V: TRBV4-1
CDR3: CASSHSRAGDEKLFF
DNA: TGCGCCAGCAGCCATTCCAGGGCTGGTGATGAAAAACTGTTTTTT

size: once
J: TRBJ2-7
D: NA
V: TRBV7-2
CDR3: CASSSRWIYEQYF
DNA: TGTGCCAGCAGCTCGCGTTGGATCTACGAGCAGTACTTC

size: NA
J: TRBJ1-4
D: TRBD1
V: TRBV18
CDR3: CASSPGTGPEKLFF
DNA: TGTGCCAGCTCACCCGGGACAGGGCCTGAAAAACTGTTTTTT

size: NA
J: TRBJ1-4
D: TRBD1
V: TRBV28
CDR3: CASSSSSGGFFEKLFF
DNA: TGTGCCAGCAGTTCCTCCTCAGGGGGTTTTTTTGAAAAACTGTTTTTT

size: NA
J: TRBJ2-1
D: NA
V: TRBV5-4
CDR3: CASSLVGTRSYNEQFF
DNA: TGTGCCAGCAGCTTGGTTGGCACTCGGTCCTACAATGAGCAGTTCTTC

size: NA
J: TRBJ2-7
D: NA
V: TRBV7-8
CDR3: CASSPGDSGYEQYF
DNA: TGTGCCAGCAGCCCAGGGGACTCGGGATACGAGCAGTACTTC

size: NA
J: TRBJ2-5
D: NA
V: TRBV5-4
CDR3: CASSLAGAETQYF
DNA: TGTGCCAGCAGCTTGGCGGGGGCAGAGACCCAGTACTTC

size: NA
J: TRBJ2-1
D: NA
V: TRBV29-1
CDR3: CSVEQQHNDEQFF
DNA: TGCAGCGTTGAACAGCAGCATAACGATGAGCAGTTCTTC

size: NA
J: TRBJ1-2
D: NA
V: TRBV6-1
CDR3: CASSDIGGDGYTF
DNA: TGTGCCAGCAGTGATATCGGGGGGGACGGCTACACCTTC